The clone carrying this TCR beta chain appeared a few times. The antigen remains unidentified. The same CDR3 arises from other DNA sequences in this sample as well. Repertoires were generated with immunoSEQ multiplex PCR, while TCRdb's copy carries only in-frame clones and drops some. The sample consists of some 13,000 clones, roughly 79% of them appearing once. The germline gives CDR1 SGDLS, CDR2 YYNGEE. Trimming cost V 0 bases and J 6 bases, with 4 bases left between them. The CDR3 loop spans 11 amino acids. These data originate in a study of a mutant IDH1 vaccine in newly diagnosed glioma. This sample's time point: week 47, end of study. A 20-mer mutant IDH1 peptide at 300 ug was injected subcutaneously with topical imiquimod.

The specimen comprised PBMCs, sampled from a glioma patient whose treatment included an IDH1 peptide vaccine. V gene TRBV9 combines with J gene TRBJ2-7, with no clear D. The TCR sequence derives from a woman in her 40s with glioma. The CDR3 loop is CASSVGGEQYF. CDR3 nucleotides: TGTGCCAGCAGCGTAGGGGGCGAGCAGTACTTC. The full variable domain, in which reference TRBV9 and TRBJ2-7 provide the parts outside the CDR3, is DSGVTQTPKHLITATGQRVTLRCSPRSGDLSVYWYQQSLDQGLQFLIQYYNGEERAKGNILERFSAQQFPDLHSELNLSSLELGDSALYFCASSVGGEQYFGPGTRLTVT.